These T cell receptor beta chains were read from a single sample in a study of T cell responses to AZD1222 COVID-19 vaccine. Assay: immunoSEQ multiplex PCR; the TCRdb copy retains only in-frame clones and omits some. This sample has 150,000 to 200,000 clones, with roughly nine tenths found just once. The material sequenced was peripheral blood, taken on day 0 of AZD1222 vaccination. These receptors all stem from an adult in good health. Each CDR3 is given with its conserved first and last residue. The D gene is left open where the match is weak. For some rows the clone size is stated as once, few or many, or as a class when expanded; others skip it.

>TRBJ2-7|TRBD2|TRBV5-1|NA
CASSPMTSGHEQYF
TGCGCCAGCAGCCCCATGACTAGCGGCCACGAGCAGTACTTC
>TRBJ1-1|NA|TRBV6-5|NA
CARGTMNTEAFF
TGTGCCAGGGGGACGATGAACACTGAAGCTTTCTTT
>TRBJ2-1|NA|TRBV5-1|once
CASSLGASYNEQFF
TGCGCCAGCAGCTTGGGAGCCTCCTACAATGAGCAGTTCTTC
>TRBJ2-7|TRBD1|TRBV29-1|NA
CSVRGTGSEQYF
TGCAGCGTTAGGGGGACAGGGTCCGAGCAGTACTTC
>TRBJ2-7|TRBD1|TRBV7-9|NA
CASSSTGLLLYEQYF
TGTGCCAGCAGCTCGACAGGGCTCCTTCTCTACGAGCAGTACTTC
>TRBJ2-7|TRBD1|TRBV7-2|NA
CASSSSRGQVRYEQYF
TGTGCCAGCAGCTCTAGCCGGGGACAGGTTCGCTACGAGCAGTACTTC
>TRBJ2-2|TRBD2|TRBV2|NA
CASRKREGNTGELFF
TGTGCCAGCAGGAAGCGGGAGGGCAACACCGGGGAGCTGTTTTTT
>TRBJ2-2|TRBD2|TRBV5-1|NA
CASRRERGNTGELFF
TGCGCCAGCAGGCGTGAGCGGGGGAACACCGGGGAGCTGTTTTTT
>TRBJ2-3|NA|TRBV7-7|once
CASSLDPSREQYF
TGTGCCAGCAGCTTAGATCCCTCTCGGGAGCAGTATTTT
>TRBJ2-3|NA|TRBV28|NA
CASSSRGAGTDTQYF
TGTGCCAGCAGTTCCAGGGGAGCTGGCACAGATACGCAGTATTTT
>TRBJ1-1|NA|TRBV7-3|NA
CASSFRGKNTEAFF
TGTGCCAGCAGCTTCCGCGGGAAGAACACTGAAGCTTTCTTT
>TRBJ1-1|NA|TRBV18|NA
CASSPPGLGIMNTEAFF
TGTGCCAGCTCACCACCGGGGCTAGGGATAATGAACACTGAAGCTTTCTTT
>TRBJ2-1|NA|TRBV4-1|NA
CASSQGTAEQFF
TGCGCCAGCAGCCAAGGGACGGCTGAGCAGTTCTTC
>TRBJ1-1|NA|TRBV4-1|NA
CASSQGGGGARMNTEAFF
TGCGCCAGCAGCCAAGGGGGAGGGGGTGCCCGCATGAACACTGAAGCTTTCTTT
>TRBJ1-1|NA|TRBV3-1/TRBV3-2|NA
CASSQDVTGQGTEAFF
TGTGCCAGCAGCCAAGATGTTACAGGGCAAGGGACTGAAGCTTTCTTT
>TRBJ2-7|TRBD2|TRBV30|NA
CAWEGGGERHEQYF
TGTGCCTGGGAGGGCGGGGGAGAGAGACACGAGCAGTACTTC
>TRBJ1-2|NA|TRBV9|NA
CASTRAGGAAGYTF
TGTGCCAGCACGCGCGCGGGGGGCGCGGCTGGCTACACCTTC
>TRBJ2-7|NA|TRBV6-2/TRBV6-3|NA
CASSWGLTGSHEQYF
TGTGCCAGCAGTTGGGGACTCACAGGGTCCCACGAGCAGTACTTC
>TRBJ1-2|NA|TRBV3-1/TRBV3-2|NA
CASSQDHRYENYGYTF
TGTGCCAGCAGCCAAGATCACAGGTACGAAAACTATGGCTACACCTTC
>TRBJ2-7|NA|TRBV10-2|NA
CASRSGPAGSYEQYF
TGCGCCAGCAGGAGTGGTCCGGCGGGGTCCTACGAGCAGTACTTC
>TRBJ1-6|NA|TRBV15|NA
CATSRTLLAGSQNSPLHF
TGTGCCACCAGCAGAACCCTCCTGGCGGGTTCACAGAATTCACCCCTCCACTTT
>TRBJ1-1|TRBD1|TRBV2|NA
CASSEVYRGAEAFF
TGTGCCAGCAGTGAAGTCTACAGGGGAGCTGAAGCTTTCTTT
>TRBJ1-5|NA|TRBV21-1|NA
CASSPREGGANQPQHF
TGTGCCAGCAGCCCCCGCGAGGGGGGGGCTAATCAGCCCCAGCATTTT
>TRBJ2-4|NA|TRBV20-1|once
CSGVKNIQYF
TGCAGTGGCGTCAAAAACATTCAGTACTTC
>TRBJ1-5|NA|TRBV19|NA
CASSILGGFQPQHF
TGTGCCAGTAGTATATTGGGAGGGTTCCAGCCCCAGCATTTT
>TRBJ2-7|NA|TRBV5-1|NA
CASSLSTGNRYEQYF
TGCGCCAGCAGCTTATCAACAGGGAATAGGTACGAGCAGTACTTC
>TRBJ1-5|TRBD1|TRBV5-1|NA
CASSTGQYNQPQHF
TGCGCCAGCAGCACGGGACAGTATAATCAGCCCCAGCATTTT
>TRBJ2-7|NA|TRBV3-1/TRBV3-2|NA
CASSHLAIPYEQYF
TGTGCCAGCAGCCATCTAGCGATACCCTACGAGCAGTACTTC
>TRBJ1-6|NA|TRBV6-5|NA
CASSWRGNNSPLHF
TGTGCCAGCAGTTGGAGGGGGAATAATTCACCCCTCCACTTT
>TRBJ1-1|TRBD1|TRBV18|once
CASSLGLPGGEVVAFF
TGTGCCAGCTCACTTGGCCTGCCAGGGGGCGAGGTAGTGGCTTTCTTT
>TRBJ2-7|NA|TRBV28|NA
CASLTPSSYEQYF
TGTGCCAGCCTGACACCCAGCTCCTACGAGCAGTACTTC
>TRBJ1-1|NA|TRBV2|NA
CASRFGMNTEAFF
TGTGCCAGCAGGTTCGGAATGAACACTGAAGCTTTCTTT
>TRBJ2-1|TRBD2|TRBV27|NA
CASSKSTSGSWNEQFF
TGTGCCAGCAGCAAATCGACTAGCGGGAGTTGGAATGAGCAGTTCTTC
>TRBJ1-1|NA|TRBV6-1|NA
CASSEIVNTEAFF
TGTGCCAGCAGTGAAATAGTGAACACTGAAGCTTTCTTT
>TRBJ1-1|TRBD1|TRBV29-1|NA
CSVDRPRDRGRGTEAFF
TGCAGCGTCGACAGGCCCCGTGACAGGGGGCGGGGCACTGAAGCTTTCTTT
>TRBJ1-5|TRBD1|TRBV9|NA
CASSQDRASQPQHF
TGTGCCAGCAGCCAGGACAGGGCGAGTCAGCCCCAGCATTTT
>TRBJ2-7|TRBD2|TRBV3-1/TRBV3-2|NA
CASSPREVPYEQYF
TGTGCCAGCAGCCCCCGGGAGGTCCCCTACGAGCAGTACTTC
>TRBJ2-1|TRBD1|TRBV12-3/TRBV12-4|NA
CASSKDRGDEQFF
TGTGCCAGCAGTAAGGACAGGGGGGATGAGCAGTTCTTC
>TRBJ2-7|NA|TRBV27|NA
CASSPTPAGVEQYF
TGTGCCAGCAGCCCCACCCCGGCCGGGGTTGAGCAGTACTTC
>TRBJ2-1|NA|TRBV7-2|NA
CASSPTVDYNEQFF
TGTGCCAGCAGCCCCACGGTGGACTACAATGAGCAGTTCTTC
>TRBJ2-7|TRBD2|TRBV7-2|few
CASSFGGSSYEQYF
TGTGCCAGCAGCTTTGGCGGGAGCTCCTACGAGCAGTACTTC
>TRBJ1-1|NA|TRBV19|NA
CASSADSFLSEAFF
TGTGCCAGTAGTGCAGACAGTTTCTTGTCTGAAGCTTTCTTT
>TRBJ1-4|NA|TRBV20-1|NA
CSASSGPNEKLFF
TGCAGTGCTAGTAGCGGACCTAATGAAAAACTGTTTTTT
>TRBJ2-2|TRBD2|TRBV13|once
CASSFSRGRVDTGELFF
TGTGCCAGCAGCTTCAGTCGTGGGAGGGTTGACACCGGGGAGCTGTTTTTT
>TRBJ2-5|NA|TRBV18|once
CASSRYQETQYF
TGTGCCAGCTCACGCTACCAAGAGACCCAGTACTTC
>TRBJ2-5|NA|TRBV10-3|NA
CAISGSDQETQYF
TGTGCCATCAGTGGCTCGGATCAAGAGACCCAGTACTTC
>TRBJ1-2|NA|TRBV10-3|NA
CAISVGGGSSYGYTF
TGTGCCATCAGTGTCGGGGGGGGAAGCAGCTATGGCTACACCTTC
>TRBJ2-1|NA|TRBV6-6|NA
CASRNRSSYNEQFF
TGTGCCAGCAGAAATCGTAGCTCCTACAATGAGCAGTTCTTC
>TRBJ1-4|TRBD1|TRBV27|NA
CASSSDRGHEKLFF
TGTGCCAGCAGTTCCGACAGGGGACACGAAAAACTGTTTTTT
>TRBJ2-7|NA|TRBV28|NA
CASRPGTLHYEQYF
TGTGCCAGCAGACCCGGGACCCTCCACTACGAGCAGTACTTC
>TRBJ2-3|NA|TRBV24-1|NA
CATSDLPGDTQYF
TGTGCCACCAGTGATTTGCCGGGGGATACGCAGTATTTT
>TRBJ2-1|TRBD2|TRBV6-5|NA
CASSRLAGDEQFF
TGTGCCAGCAGCCGACTAGCGGGAGACGAGCAGTTCTTC
>TRBJ1-2|TRBD1|TRBV11-2|NA
CASSLGHNMAGGSYGYTF
TGTGCCAGCAGCTTAGGACATAATATGGCAGGGGGTAGCTATGGCTACACCTTC
>TRBJ2-7|TRBD1|TRBV7-9|NA
CASSPWDRSRYEQYF
TGTGCCAGCAGCCCTTGGGACAGATCCAGATACGAGCAGTACTTC
>TRBJ2-2|NA|TRBV6-2/TRBV6-3|NA
CASSYGTVNTGELFF
TGTGCCAGCAGTTACGGGACGGTTAACACCGGGGAGCTGTTTTTT